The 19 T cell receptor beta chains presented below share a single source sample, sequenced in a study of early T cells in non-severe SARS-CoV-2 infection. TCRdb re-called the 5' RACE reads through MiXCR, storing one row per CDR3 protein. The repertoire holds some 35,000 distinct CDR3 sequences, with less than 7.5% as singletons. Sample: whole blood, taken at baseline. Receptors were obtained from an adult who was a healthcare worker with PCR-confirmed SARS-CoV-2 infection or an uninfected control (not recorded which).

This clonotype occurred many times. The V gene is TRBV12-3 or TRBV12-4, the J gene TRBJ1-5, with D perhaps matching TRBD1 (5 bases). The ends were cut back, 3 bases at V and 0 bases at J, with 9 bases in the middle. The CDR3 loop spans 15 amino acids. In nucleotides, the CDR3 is TGTGCCAGCAGTTTCGGGGGTACTAGCAATCAGCCCCAGCATTTT. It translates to CASSFGGTSNQPQHF.

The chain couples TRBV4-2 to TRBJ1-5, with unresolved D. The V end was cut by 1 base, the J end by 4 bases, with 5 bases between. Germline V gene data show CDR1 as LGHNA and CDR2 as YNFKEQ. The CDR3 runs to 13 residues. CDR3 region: CASSQVLNQPQHF. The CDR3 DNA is TGTGCCAGCAGCCAAGTTCTGAATCAGCCCCAGCATTTT.

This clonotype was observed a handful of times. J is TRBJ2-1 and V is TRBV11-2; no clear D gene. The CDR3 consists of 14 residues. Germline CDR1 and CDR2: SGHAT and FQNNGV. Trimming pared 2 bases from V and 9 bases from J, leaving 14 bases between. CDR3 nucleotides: TGTGCCAGCAGCTTATTCGGCAGCCAAGGTGAGCAGTTCTTC. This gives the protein CASSLFGSQGEQFF.

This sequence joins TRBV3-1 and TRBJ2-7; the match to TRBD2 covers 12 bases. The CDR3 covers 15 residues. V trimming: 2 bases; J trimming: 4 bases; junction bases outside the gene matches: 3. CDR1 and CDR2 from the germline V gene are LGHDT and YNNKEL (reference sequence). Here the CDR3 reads CASSQPGLAGYEQYF. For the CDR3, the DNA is TGTGCCAGCAGCCAACCGGGACTAGCGGGTTACGAGCAGTACTTC.

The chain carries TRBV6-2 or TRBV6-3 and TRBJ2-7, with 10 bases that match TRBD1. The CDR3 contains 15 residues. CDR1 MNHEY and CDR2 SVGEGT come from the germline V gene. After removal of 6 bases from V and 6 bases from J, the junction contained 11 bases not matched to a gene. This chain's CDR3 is CASSIGGTGVTEQYF. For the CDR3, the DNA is TGTGCCAGCAGCATCGGTGGGACAGGGGTAACCGAGCAGTACTTC.

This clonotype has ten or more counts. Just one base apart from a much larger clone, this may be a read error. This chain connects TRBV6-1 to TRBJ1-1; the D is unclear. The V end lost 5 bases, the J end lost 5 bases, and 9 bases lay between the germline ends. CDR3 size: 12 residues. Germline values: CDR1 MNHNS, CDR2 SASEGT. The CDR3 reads CASSIGKTEAFF. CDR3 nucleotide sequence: TGTGCCAGCAGTATAGGGAAAACTGAAGCTTTCTTT.

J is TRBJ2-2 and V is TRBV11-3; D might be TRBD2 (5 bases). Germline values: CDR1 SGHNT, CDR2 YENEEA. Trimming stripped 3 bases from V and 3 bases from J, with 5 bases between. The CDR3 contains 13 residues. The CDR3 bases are TGTGCCAGCAGCTTCGGGGACACCGGGGAGCTGTTTTTT. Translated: CASSFGDTGELFF.

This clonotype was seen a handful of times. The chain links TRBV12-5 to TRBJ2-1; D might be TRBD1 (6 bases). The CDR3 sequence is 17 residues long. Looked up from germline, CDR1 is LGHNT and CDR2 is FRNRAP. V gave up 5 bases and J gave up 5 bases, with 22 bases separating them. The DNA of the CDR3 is TGTGCTAGTGGTGTAACAGGGAACGCGGAGGATCACAATGAGCAGTTCTTC. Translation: CASGVTGNAEDHNEQFF.

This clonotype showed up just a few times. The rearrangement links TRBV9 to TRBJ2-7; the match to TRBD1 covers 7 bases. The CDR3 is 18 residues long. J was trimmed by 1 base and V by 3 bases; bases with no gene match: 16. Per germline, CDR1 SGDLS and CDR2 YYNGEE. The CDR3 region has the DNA TGTGCCAGCAGCGCGTCCCCCGTCCGGGACAGCAGTTCCTACGAGCAGTACTTC. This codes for CASSASPVRDSSSYEQYF.

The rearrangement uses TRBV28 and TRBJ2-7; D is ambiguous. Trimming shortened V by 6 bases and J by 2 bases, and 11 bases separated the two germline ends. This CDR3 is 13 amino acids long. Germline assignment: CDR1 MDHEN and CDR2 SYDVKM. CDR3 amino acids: CASSESVAYEQYF. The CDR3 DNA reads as TGTGCCAGCAGCGAAAGTGTAGCCTACGAGCAGTACTTC.

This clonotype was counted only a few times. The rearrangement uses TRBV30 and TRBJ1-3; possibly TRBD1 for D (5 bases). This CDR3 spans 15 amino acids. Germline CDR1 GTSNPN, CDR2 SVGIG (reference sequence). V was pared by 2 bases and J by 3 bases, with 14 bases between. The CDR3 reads CAWSLHGRDGNTIYF. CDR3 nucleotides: TGTGCCTGGAGTCTACACGGCAGGGATGGAAACACCATATATTTT.

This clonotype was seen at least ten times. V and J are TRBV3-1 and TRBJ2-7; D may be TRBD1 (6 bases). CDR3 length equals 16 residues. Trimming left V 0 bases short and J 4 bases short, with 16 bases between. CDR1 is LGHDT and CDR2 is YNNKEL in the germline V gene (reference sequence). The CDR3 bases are TGTGCCAGCAGCCAAGATGGTGCGACAGGAGCTTACGAGCAGTACTTC. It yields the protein CASSQDGATGAYEQYF.

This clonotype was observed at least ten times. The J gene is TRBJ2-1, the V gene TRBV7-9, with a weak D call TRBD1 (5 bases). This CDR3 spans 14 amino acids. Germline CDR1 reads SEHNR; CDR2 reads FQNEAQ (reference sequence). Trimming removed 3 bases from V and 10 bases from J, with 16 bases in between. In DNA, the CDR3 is TGTGCCAGCAGCTTGGGCAGGGTCGAAGGGGAGCAGTTCTTC. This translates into CASSLGRVEGEQFF.

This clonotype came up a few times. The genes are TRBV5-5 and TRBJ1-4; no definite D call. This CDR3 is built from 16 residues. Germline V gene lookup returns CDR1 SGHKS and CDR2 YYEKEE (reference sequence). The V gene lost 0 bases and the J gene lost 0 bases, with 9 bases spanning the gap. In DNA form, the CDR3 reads TGTGCCAGCAGCTTGGGTCTGGGTGCAACTAATGAAAAACTGTTTTTT. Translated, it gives CASSLGLGATNEKLFF.

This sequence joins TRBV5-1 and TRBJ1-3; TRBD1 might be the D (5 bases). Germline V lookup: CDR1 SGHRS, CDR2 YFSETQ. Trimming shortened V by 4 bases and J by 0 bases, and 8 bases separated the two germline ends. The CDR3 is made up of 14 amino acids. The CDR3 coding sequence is TGCGCCAGCAGCACCGGGGGCTCTGGAAACACCATATATTTT. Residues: CASSTGGSGNTIYF.

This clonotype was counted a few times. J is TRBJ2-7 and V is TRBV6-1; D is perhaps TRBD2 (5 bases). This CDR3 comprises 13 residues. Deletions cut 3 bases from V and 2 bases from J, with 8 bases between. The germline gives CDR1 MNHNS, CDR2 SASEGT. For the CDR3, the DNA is TGTGCCAGCAGTGAGAGCGGAACCTACGAGCAGTACTTC. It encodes CASSESGTYEQYF.

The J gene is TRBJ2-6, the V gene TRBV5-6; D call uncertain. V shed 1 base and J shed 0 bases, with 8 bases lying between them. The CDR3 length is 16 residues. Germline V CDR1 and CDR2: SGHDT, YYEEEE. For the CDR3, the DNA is TGTGCCAGCAGCTTGCGTAGGTCCTCTGGGGCCAACGTCCTGACTTTC. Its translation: CASSLRRSSGANVLTF.

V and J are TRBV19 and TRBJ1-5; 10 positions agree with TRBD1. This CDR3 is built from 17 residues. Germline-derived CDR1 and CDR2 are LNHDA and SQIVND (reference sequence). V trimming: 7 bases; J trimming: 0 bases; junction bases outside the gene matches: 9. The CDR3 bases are TGTGCCAGTAATTCATGGACAGGGGGAAATAGCAATCAGCCCCAGCATTTT. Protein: CASNSWTGGNSNQPQHF.

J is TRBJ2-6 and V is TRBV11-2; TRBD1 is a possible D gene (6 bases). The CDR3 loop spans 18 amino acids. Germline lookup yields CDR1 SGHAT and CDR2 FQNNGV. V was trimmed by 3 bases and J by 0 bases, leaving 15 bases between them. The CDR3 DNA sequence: TGTGCCAGCAGCTTGCGACAGGAATTCCTCTCTGGGGCCAACGTCCTGACTTTC. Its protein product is CASSLRQEFLSGANVLTF.